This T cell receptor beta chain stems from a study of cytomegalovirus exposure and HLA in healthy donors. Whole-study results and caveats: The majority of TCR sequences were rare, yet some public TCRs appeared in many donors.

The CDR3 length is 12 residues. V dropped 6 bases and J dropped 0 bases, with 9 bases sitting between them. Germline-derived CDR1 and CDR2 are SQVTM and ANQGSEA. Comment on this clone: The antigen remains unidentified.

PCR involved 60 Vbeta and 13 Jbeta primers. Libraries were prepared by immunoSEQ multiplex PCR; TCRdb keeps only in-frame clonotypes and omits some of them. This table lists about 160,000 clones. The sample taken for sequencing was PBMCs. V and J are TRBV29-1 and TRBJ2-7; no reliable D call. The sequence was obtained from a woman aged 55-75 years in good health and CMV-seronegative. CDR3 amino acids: CSVAGFSYEQYF. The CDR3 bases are TGCAGCGTGGCCGGGTTCTCCTACGAGCAGTACTTC.